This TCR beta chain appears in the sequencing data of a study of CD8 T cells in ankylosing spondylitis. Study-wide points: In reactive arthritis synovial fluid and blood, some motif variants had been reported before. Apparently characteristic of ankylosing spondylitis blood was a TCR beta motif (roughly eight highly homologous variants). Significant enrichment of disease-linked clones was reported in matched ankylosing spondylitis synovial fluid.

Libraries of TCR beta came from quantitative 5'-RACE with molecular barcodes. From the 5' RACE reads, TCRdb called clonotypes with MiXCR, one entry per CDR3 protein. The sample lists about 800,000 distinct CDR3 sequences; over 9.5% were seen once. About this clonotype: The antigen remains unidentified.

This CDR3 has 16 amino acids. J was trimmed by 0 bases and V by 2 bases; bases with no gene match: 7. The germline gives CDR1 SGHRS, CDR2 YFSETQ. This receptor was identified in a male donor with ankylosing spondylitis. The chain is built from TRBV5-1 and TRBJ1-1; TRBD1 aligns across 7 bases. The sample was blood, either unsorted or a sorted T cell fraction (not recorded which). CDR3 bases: TGCGCCAGCAGCTTAGGGACAGACTTCATGAACACTGAAGCTTTCTTT. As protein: CASSLGTDFMNTEAFF.